These 24 T cell receptor beta chains were all obtained from the same sample, sequenced in a study of T cells after yellow fever vaccination. Using its own MiXCR run on the 5' RACE reads, TCRdb lists one record per CDR3 protein. Of fewer than 400,000 distinct CDR3 sequences in the sample, about 6% were seen once. The sample here was PBMCs, taken 5 days after the yellow fever booster vaccination. The receptors originated from a young man who received the YFV17D yellow fever vaccine.

The table lists this clonotype with many counts. The genes are TRBV29-1 and TRBJ2-1; 11 bases align to TRBD2. CDR3 length: 15 residues. V lost 5 bases to trimming and J lost 2 bases; unmatched junction nucleotides: 5. Per the germline V gene, CDR1 is SQVTM and CDR2 is ANQGSEA. Written as DNA, the CDR3 is TGCAGCGTTCCACTAGCGGGAGTCCCCTACAATGAGCAGTTCTTC. Protein: CSVPLAGVPYNEQFF.

This clonotype was counted at least ten times. The chain joins TRBV4-2 to TRBJ2-1, with 7 bases identical to TRBD2. Germline lookup yields CDR1 LGHNA and CDR2 YNFKEQ. The CDR3 has 18 residues. After removal of 1 base from V and 8 bases from J, the junction contained 17 bases not matched to a gene. The CDR3 nucleotides read TGTGCCAGCAGCCAAGTTGCCAGCGGGATTATGCCGGGCGATGAGCAGTTCTTC. This sequence encodes CASSQVASGIMPGDEQFF.

This clonotype was observed a few times. The genes are TRBV7-3 and TRBJ2-1; TRBD2 agrees at 7 bases. The CDR3 consists of 14 residues. The germline gives CDR1 SGHTA, CDR2 FQGTGA. The trim removed 1 base at V and 9 bases at J, leaving 6 bases unmatched. CDR3 region: CASSLRWGGGEQFF. The CDR3, as DNA: TGTGCCAGCAGCTTAAGGTGGGGGGGTGGTGAGCAGTTCTTC.

V gene TRBV5-1 combines with J gene TRBJ2-7; a possible D gene is TRBD1 (5 bases). The V gene's germline CDR1 is SGHRS and CDR2 YFSETQ. CDR3 size: 16 residues. V lost 0 bases and J 2 bases, leaving 15 bases between the germline ends. The CDR3 reads CASSLGKGSPPYEQYF. CDR3 coding DNA: TGCGCCAGCAGCTTGGGGAAGGGGTCTCCCCCCTACGAGCAGTACTTC.

The V call is TRBV11-3, the J call TRBJ2-1, with 10 bases aligning to TRBD2. This CDR3 spans 16 amino acids. The trim removed 5 bases at V and 4 bases at J, leaving 8 bases unmatched. Germline CDR1 SGHNT, CDR2 YENEEA. The CDR3 loop is CASSQRGSGRYNEQFF. The CDR3 bases are TGTGCCAGCAGCCAAAGGGGTAGCGGGAGGTACAATGAGCAGTTCTTC.

V and J are TRBV14 and TRBJ2-1; 7 nucleotides align to TRBD1. There are 14 residues in the CDR3. Germline CDR1 and CDR2: SGHDN and FVKESK. Germline trimming cut 2 bases from V and 2 bases from J; bases unmatched to any gene: 0. The CDR3 here is CASSQTGAYNEQFF. The CDR3 DNA reads TGTGCCAGCAGCCAAACAGGGGCCTACAATGAGCAGTTCTTC.

The V call is TRBV6-5, the J call TRBJ2-5, with 14 bases that match TRBD2. Trimming took 2 bases from V and 3 from J; bases not matched to a gene: 2. Germline-derived CDR1 and CDR2 are MNHEY and SVGAGI. The CDR3 runs 16 residues. The CDR3 DNA sequence: TGTGCCAGCAGTTACCCGACTAGCGGGAGGGAAGAGACCCAGTACTTC. It is translated as CASSYPTSGREETQYF.

With respect to this clonotype: A junction end diverges from the germline sequence, so it may reflect a read error. This chain joins TRBV24-1 and TRBJ2-1, with TRBD2 matching 9 bases. The CDR3 length is 17 residues. The germline V gene has CDR1 KGHDR and CDR2 SFDVKD. CDR3 sequence (DNA): TGTGCCACCAGTGATTCGAGACTAGCGGATAAATACAGTGAGCAGTTCTTC. Translation: CATSDSRLADKYSEQFF.

This clonotype was detected a few times. CDR3 region: CASSSTVNYGYTF. The CDR3 DNA is TGTGCCAGCAGTTCGACCGTCAACTATGGCTACACCTTC. The chain is built from TRBV12-3 or TRBV12-4 and TRBJ1-2; D is unresolved. With 4 bases removed from V and 2 bases from J, the gap between germline ends came to 8 bases. The CDR3 contains 13 residues.

This clonotype was detected ten times or more. This chain uses TRBV11-3 with TRBJ1-1; D may be TRBD1 (5 bases). The CDR3 spans 15 residues. V lost 7 bases and J lost 5, with 20 bases in between. Germline V gene lookup returns CDR1 SGHNT and CDR2 YENEEA. The CDR3 DNA follows: TGTGCCAGCACCCCTCTACGGGGGGAGGGGACTGAAGCTTTCTTT. Protein product: CASTPLRGEGTEAFF.

This clonotype was detected only a few times. The chain has TRBV12-3 or TRBV12-4 and TRBJ2-7, with unresolved D. CDR3 length equals 16 residues. V gave up 1 base and J gave up 2 bases, with 15 bases separating them. The CDR3 spells CASSLGFRQETYEQYF. The CDR3 region has the DNA TGTGCCAGCAGTTTAGGTTTTCGGCAGGAAACCTACGAGCAGTACTTC.

This clonotype appeared many times. V and J are TRBV7-2 and TRBJ2-3; 11 bases match TRBD2. In germline, CDR1 is SGHTA, CDR2 FQGNSA. The CDR3 runs to 16 residues. With V trimmed by 4 bases and J by 4 bases, 7 bases remained unmatched. The CDR3 DNA reads as TGTGCCAGCAGCTATATTAGCGGGAGGGCGGCAGATACGCAGTATTTT. Translating it yields CASSYISGRAADTQYF.

The chain couples TRBV20-1 to TRBJ2-7; 9 nucleotides agree with TRBD2. With V trimmed by 0 bases and J by 6 bases, 9 bases remained unmatched. The length of the CDR3 is 15 residues. The germline V gene has CDR1 DFQATT and CDR2 SNEGSKA (reference sequence). CDR3 region: CSARDSGTSPSEQYF. CDR3 DNA: TGCAGTGCTAGAGATAGCGGGACTAGCCCTTCCGAGCAGTACTTC.

This clonotype appeared many times. The V call is TRBV7-2, the J call TRBJ2-3; TRBD2 might be the D (5 bases). This CDR3 contains 17 residues. Trimming removed 6 bases at V and 4 bases at J, with 23 bases between. Germline CDR1 is SGHTA and CDR2 is FQGNSA. The CDR3 DNA is TGTGCCAGCAGACCCACCAGCGGCAAACCGGACGCAGATACGCAGTATTTT. This gives the protein CASRPTSGKPDADTQYF.

The chain links TRBV5-5 to TRBJ1-6; a possible D gene is TRBD1 (5 bases). Germline assignment: CDR1 SGHKS and CDR2 YYEKEE (reference sequence). The CDR3 spans 14 residues. Between the trimmed V and J ends, which lost 1 base and 10 bases, there was a span of 12 bases. The CDR3 protein is CASSLQGDGSPLHF. In DNA, the CDR3 is TGTGCCAGCAGCTTGCAGGGCGATGGATCACCCCTCCACTTT. Filled out from reference TRBV5-5 and TRBJ1-6, the complete variable domain reads DAGVTQSPTHLIKTRGQQVTLRCSPISGHKSVSWYQQVLGQGPQFIFQYYEKEERGRGNFPDRFSARQFPNYSSELNVNALLLGDSALYLCASSLQGDGSPLHFGNGTRLTVT.

This clonotype was observed many times. V is TRBV27 and J is TRBJ2-7; D is perhaps TRBD2 (6 bases). Looked up from germline, CDR1 is MNHEY and CDR2 is SMNVEV (reference sequence). Trimming took 3 bases from V and 3 from J, leaving 12 bases between them. The CDR3 spans 14 residues. CDR3 nucleotide sequence: TGTGCCAGCAGTTTGACGGGAGTCAGCTACGAGCAGTACTTC. It translates to CASSLTGVSYEQYF.

This clonotype occurred many times. V usage is TRBV12-3 or TRBV12-4 and J usage is TRBJ2-7; perhaps TRBD1 as D (7 bases). This CDR3 contains 15 residues. The V and J ends lost 7 bases and 5 bases respectively, with 21 bases between them. For the CDR3, the DNA is TGTGCCAGCACCTCAGCCCCAGGGGGGATCAACGAGCAGTACTTC. Encoded protein: CASTSAPGGINEQYF.

This chain connects TRBV29-1 to TRBJ1-3; D not resolved. This CDR3 comprises 12 residues. CDR1 and CDR2 from the germline V gene are SQVTM and ANQGSEA. Trimming pared 4 bases from V and 2 bases from J, leaving 6 bases between. CDR3 DNA: TGCAGCGTTGGAACAGCTGGAAACACCATATATTTT. Its protein product is CSVGTAGNTIYF. The full variable domain, its missing parts supplied by reference TRBV29-1 and TRBJ1-3, is SAVISQKPSRDICQRGTSLTIQCQVDSQVTMMFWYRQQPGQSLTLIATANQGSEATYESGFVIDKFPISRPNLTFSTLTVSNMSPEDSSIYLCSVGTAGNTIYFGEGSWLTVV.

This clonotype was seen a handful of times. V and J are TRBV4-3 and TRBJ2-3, with 8 nucleotides matching TRBD2. V gave up 3 bases and J gave up 4 bases; unmatched junction bases: 6. CDR3 length: 15 residues. Germline V gene data show CDR1 as LGHNA and CDR2 as YSLEER. The DNA for the CDR3 is TGCGCCAGCAGCCAGTCCCCGGGGGGGGCAGATACGCAGTATTTT. Residues: CASSQSPGGADTQYF.

The table lists this clonotype with a few counts. This chain links TRBV20-1 with TRBJ1-5; unclear D gene. The CDR3 runs to 15 residues. V lost 0 bases and J 4 bases, leaving 13 bases between the germline ends. From germline, CDR1 is DFQATT and CDR2 SNEGSKA (reference sequence). This chain's CDR3 is CSARDLLLSNQPQHF. The CDR3 DNA reads as TGCAGTGCTAGAGATCTTTTACTCAGTAATCAGCCCCAGCATTTT.

CDR3 loop: CAISVEGAVNTLNEQFF. The CDR3, as DNA: TGTGCCATCAGTGTGGAGGGGGCAGTGAATACCCTCAATGAGCAGTTCTTC. This rearrangement joins TRBV10-3 to TRBJ2-1, with D perhaps matching TRBD1 (7 bases). V was clipped by 4 bases and J by 6 bases, with 22 bases between them. CDR1 is ENHRY, CDR2 SYGVKD, per germline. The CDR3 sequence is 17 residues long.

The gene calls are TRBV20-1 and TRBJ2-1; D is unresolved. The CDR3 has 13 amino acids. Germline lookup yields CDR1 DFQATT and CDR2 SNEGSKA (reference sequence). Trimming removed 8 bases from V and 10 bases from J, with 21 bases in between. In nucleotides, the CDR3 is TGCAGTCCACAGCGAACGGCCGTGGGCGAGCAGTTCTTC. Protein product: CSPQRTAVGEQFF.

This clonotype has more than one count but fewer than ten. The gene calls are TRBV2 and TRBJ2-3, with D unresolved. Germline V gene data show CDR1 as SNHLY and CDR2 as FYNNEI. V lost 0 bases and J 10 bases, leaving 2 bases between the germline ends. This CDR3 is built from 10 residues. The CDR3 region has the DNA TGTGCCAGCAGTGAAGCAGCGCAGTATTTT. This translates into CASSEAAQYF.

There are many counts of this clonotype. The chain couples TRBV29-1 to TRBJ2-1; no reliable D call. Trimming removed 4 bases from V and 7 bases from J, with 8 bases in between. The CDR3 has 11 residues. Germline V gives CDR1 SQVTM, CDR2 ANQGSEA. CDR3 sequence: CSVAWGNEQFF. The CDR3 DNA reads as TGCAGCGTTGCGTGGGGAAATGAGCAGTTCTTC.